This T cell receptor (beta chain) was recorded in a study of tumor-infiltrating lymphocytes in primary liver carcinoma. Whole-study context: Samples had roughly 3.5 to 8 million productive TCRbeta reads, comparable between tissue types.

The V end was cut by 6 bases, the J end by 6 bases, with 24 bases between. Germline lookup yields CDR1 SGHAT and CDR2 FQDESV (reference sequence). This CDR3 contains 16 residues. Synthesis of TCR beta cDNA was carried out from around 500 ng total RNA with a constant-region primer. Construction of TCR beta libraries relied on three successive nested multiplex PCR rounds employing slightly modified ARM-PCR. Both of the initial two PCR rounds ran for around 9 cycles and employed TRBV1-TRBV30 forward primers alongside a C-beta reverse primer. TCRdb itself ran the multiplex PCR reads through MiXCR, one entry per CDR3 protein. The table includes roughly 100,000 distinct CDR3 sequences, 80% to 85% detected once. Both RNA and DNA were isolated together from about 20-30 mg of bulk tissue that had not been sorted.

The receptor comes from a man between 40 and 49 years old with primary liver carcinoma and hepatitis B virus infection. This chain joins TRBV11-1 and TRBJ2-7, with D tentatively TRBD2 (6 bases). The sequenced material came from liver tumor tissue from sampling region 3. Documented subset: tumor region T3, left-lateral pole. CDR3 sequence: CASSLTAGRSTSEQYF. In DNA, the CDR3 is TGTGCCAGCAGTTTAACAGCCGGGAGATCAACGAGCGAGCAGTACTTC.